These 2 T cell receptor beta chains were all obtained from the same sample, sequenced in a study of CD8 T cells in ankylosing spondylitis. MiXCR, applied by TCRdb to the 5' RACE reads, yields one record per CDR3 protein. The table lists around 90,000 distinct CDR3 sequences, approximately 30% of them singletons. Sequencing was performed on blood, either unsorted or a sorted T cell fraction (not recorded which). The receptor source for this set is a male donor with ankylosing spondylitis or in good health (not recorded which).

The V gene is TRBV19, the J gene TRBJ2-4; a possible D gene is TRBD1 (5 bases). This CDR3 region has 17 residues. V gave up 3 bases and J gave up 0 bases, with 15 bases separating them. Per germline, CDR1 LNHDA and CDR2 SQIVND (reference sequence). The CDR3 DNA sequence: TGTGCCAGTAGTATTTCCGACAGCCGAATAGCCAAAAACATTCAGTACTTC. Amino acids: CASSISDSRIAKNIQYF.

This clonotype was observed at least ten times. This sequence joins TRBV11-2 and TRBJ2-6; D not resolved. Germline V CDR1 and CDR2: SGHAT, FQNNGV. The CDR3 runs 13 residues. V dropped 5 bases and J dropped 2 bases, with 4 bases sitting between them. CDR3 nucleotide sequence: TGTGCCAGCAGCGAACCTGGGGCCAACGTCCTGACTTTC. Protein sequence: CASSEPGANVLTF.